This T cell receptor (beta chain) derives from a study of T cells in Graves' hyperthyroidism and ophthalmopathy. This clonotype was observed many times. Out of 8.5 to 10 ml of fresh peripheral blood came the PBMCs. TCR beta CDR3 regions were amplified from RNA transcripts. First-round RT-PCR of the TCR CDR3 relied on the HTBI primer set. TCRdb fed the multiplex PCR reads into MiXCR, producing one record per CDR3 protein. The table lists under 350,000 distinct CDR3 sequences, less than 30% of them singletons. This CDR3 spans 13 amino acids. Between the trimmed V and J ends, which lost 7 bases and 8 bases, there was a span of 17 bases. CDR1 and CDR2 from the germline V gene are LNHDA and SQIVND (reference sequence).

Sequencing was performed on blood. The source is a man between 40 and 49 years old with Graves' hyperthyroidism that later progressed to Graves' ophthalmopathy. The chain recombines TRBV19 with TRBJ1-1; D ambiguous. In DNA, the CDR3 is TGTGCCAGTACCCCTCGACCGCTAAAGGAAGCTTTCTTT. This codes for CASTPRPLKEAFF.